This TCR beta chain is drawn from a study of persistence of HIV-infected CD4 T cells. This was the immunoSEQ version 4 assay in survey mode. Genomic DNA was diluted to roughly 10 ng/uL, up to 1 ug per sample. Sequencing was performed with immunoSEQ multiplex PCR; in TCRdb, only in-frame clones are kept and a portion is missing. The data show approximately 19,000 clones, about 61% seen once. Findings of the study overall: Bulk TCR data could not be restricted to HIV-1-infected CMV-responding cells.

The stimulus was lysate of CMV-infected fibroblasts, around 10 ug/mL. Responding CD4+ T cells were sorted by upregulation of both CD40 ligand and CD69. Comment on this clone: What it binds is unknown.

This CDR3 is built from 16 residues. Germline CDR1 reads KGHDR; CDR2 reads SFDVKD. V lost 2 bases and J lost 9; bases outside the gene matches: 12. The chain joins TRBV24-1 to TRBJ2-1; 7 bases align to TRBD1. This TCR was recovered from an adult woman with HIV who was CMV-seropositive. The sequencing used CD4+ T cells sorted from PBMCs after approximately 19-hour stimulation, collected from a patient who received antiretroviral therapy. The CDR3 sequence is CATSDSARGTRSEQFF. CDR3 nucleotide sequence: TGTGCCACCAGTGATTCGGCCAGGGGGACGAGGAGTGAGCAGTTCTTC.